The 28 T cell receptor beta chains in this list originate from one sample, sequenced in a study of T cells in Graves' hyperthyroidism and ophthalmopathy. It was RNA transcripts that yielded the amplified TCR beta CDR3 regions. The HTBI primer set served for first-round RT-PCR of the TCR CDR3. Using its own MiXCR run on the multiplex PCR reads, TCRdb lists one record per CDR3 protein. This table holds more than 300,000 distinct CDR3 sequences, 14% found once. Sequencing was performed on blood. Receptors originate from a woman aged 25 to 39 with Graves' hyperthyroidism.

J is TRBJ2-2 and V is TRBV20-1; the match to TRBD2 covers 7 bases. Trimming at V came to 0 bases and at J to 1 base, leaving 2 bases not matched to a gene. This CDR3 region has 15 residues. Looked up from germline, CDR1 is DFQATT and CDR2 is SNEGSKA (reference sequence). CDR3 bases: TGCAGTGCTAGAGATACTAGCGTGAACACCGGGGAGCTGTTTTTT. Residues: CSARDTSVNTGELFF.

This clonotype was counted ten times or more. The genes are TRBV11-2 and TRBJ2-1, with D perhaps being TRBD1 or TRBD2 (6 bases each). Germline V gives CDR1 SGHAT, CDR2 FQNNGV. V lost 1 base and J lost 8, with 18 bases in between. The CDR3 runs 16 residues. The CDR3 loop reads CASSLAISGARHEQFF. The DNA for the CDR3 is TGTGCCAGCAGCTTAGCAATATCGGGGGCGCGACATGAGCAGTTCTTC. Filled out from reference TRBV11-2 and TRBJ2-1, the complete variable domain reads EAGVAQSPRYKIIEKRQSVAFWCNPISGHATLYWYQQILGQGPKLLIQFQNNGVVDDSQLPKDRFSAERLKGVDSTLKIQPAKLEDSAVYLCASSLAISGARHEQFFGPGTRLTVL.

This clonotype appeared a few times. The chain carries TRBV7-2 and TRBJ1-4; unclear D gene. V lost 11 bases, J lost 5 bases, and 12 bases lay in between. Germline lookup yields CDR1 SGHTA and CDR2 FQGNSA. The CDR3 length is 12 residues. CDR3 DNA: TGTGCCCAAGCCGGAGGGAATGAAAAACTGTTTTTT. Its translation is CAQAGGNEKLFF.

This clonotype was counted many times. J is TRBJ2-3 and V is TRBV7-9; D may be TRBD1 or TRBD2 (5 bases each). V was shortened by 5 bases and J by 5 bases, with 14 bases between the two germline ends. The CDR3 contains 14 residues. Germline V gene data show CDR1 as SEHNR and CDR2 as FQNEAQ (reference sequence). The CDR3 reads CASSQIGTGDTQYF. CDR3 nucleotide sequence: TGTGCCAGCAGCCAAATCGGGACGGGAGATACGCAGTATTTT.

In its sample, this clonotype was seen a few times. V usage is TRBV7-9 and J usage is TRBJ2-5, with 7 bases identical to TRBD2. CDR3 size: 20 residues. CDR1 SEHNR and CDR2 FQNEAQ come from the germline V gene (reference sequence). Germline trimming cut 1 base from V and 3 bases from J; bases unmatched to any gene: 20. The CDR3 bases are TGTGCCAGCAGCTTAGAGTTGGGCGCCGGTGTTAGCGGGCGGAAAGAGACCCAGTACTTC. Translation gives CASSLELGAGVSGRKETQYF.

This clonotype was observed a handful of times. The V call is TRBV20-1, the J call TRBJ2-7, with no clear D. This CDR3 region has 11 residues. The germline V and J ends were trimmed by 2 bases and 7 bases, with 9 bases remaining between them. Germline V CDR1 and CDR2: DFQATT, SNEGSKA (reference sequence). Here the CDR3 reads CSARRPGEQYF. As DNA, the CDR3 is TGCAGTGCTAGACGGCCCGGGGAGCAGTACTTC.

The rearrangement links TRBV7-9 to TRBJ1-4, with 12 bases that match TRBD1. V dropped 2 bases and J dropped 5; count of bases not matched to a gene: 9. This CDR3 region has 18 residues. Germline V gene lookup returns CDR1 SEHNR and CDR2 FQNEAQ (reference sequence). Here the CDR3 DNA reads TGTGCCAGCAGCTTACGGGGACAGGGGGCTGCAAGGAATGAAAAACTGTTTTTT. Its translation: CASSLRGQGAARNEKLFF.

To note about this clonotype: A read error may be the cause here, since a much bigger clone is one base away. The V and J genes are TRBV28 and TRBJ2-1; D gene unclear. This CDR3 comprises 12 residues. In germline, CDR1 is MDHEN, CDR2 SYDVKM. V gave up 11 bases and J gave up 4 bases, with 12 bases separating them. The CDR3 bases are TGTGCCCTCGGCGGTCCTTACAATGAGCAGTTCTTC. Amino acid sequence: CALGGPYNEQFF. The full variable domain, rest sourced from reference TRBV28 and TRBJ2-1, is DVKVTQSSRYLVKRTGEKVFLECVQDMDHENMFWYRQDPGLGLRLIYFSYDVKMKEKGDIPEGYSVSREKKERFSLILESASTNQTSMYLCALGGPYNEQFFGPGTRLTVL.

In this sample, this clonotype turned up many times. The rearrangement links TRBV7-2 to TRBJ1-2; D perhaps matches TRBD1 (6 bases). The CDR3 consists of 16 residues. CDR1 is SGHTA and CDR2 is FQGNSA in the germline V gene. V shed 6 bases and J shed 8 bases, with 25 bases lying between them. The chain's CDR3 is CASSSKGGPRTFGYTF. The CDR3 nucleotides are TGTGCCAGCAGTTCAAAGGGGGGACCACGGACCTTCGGCTACACCTTC.

In its sample, this clonotype was seen a few times. The chain carries TRBV6-2 or TRBV6-3 and TRBJ2-7, with D possibly matching TRBD2 (6 bases). The V end lost 10 bases, the J end lost 6 bases, and 19 bases lay between the germline ends. The V gene's germline CDR1 is MNHEY and CDR2 SVGEGT. The CDR3 runs 13 residues. The CDR3 spells CATRRTSPLEQYF. The CDR3 coding sequence is TGTGCCACCAGGCGAACTAGCCCGCTCGAGCAGTACTTC.

This clonotype was recorded at least ten times. J is TRBJ1-1 and V is TRBV7-9; D ambiguous. V lost 5 bases and J 3 bases, leaving 13 bases between the germline ends. The CDR3 is made up of 14 amino acids. CDR1 is SEHNR and CDR2 is FQNEAQ in the germline V gene (reference sequence). The CDR3 sequence: CASSQLQRDTEAFF. CDR3 DNA sequence: TGTGCCAGCAGCCAACTACAGCGAGACACTGAAGCTTTCTTT.

This clonotype occurred many times. This sequence joins TRBV6-1 and TRBJ1-5; tentative D call: TRBD1 (5 bases). V lost 1 base and J lost 7, with 20 bases in between. CDR3 size: 17 residues. Germline CDR1 MNHNS, CDR2 SASEGT. The CDR3 is CASSEEWDEVWWQPQHF. The CDR3 nucleotides are TGTGCCAGCAGTGAAGAATGGGACGAGGTCTGGTGGCAGCCCCAGCATTTT.

This clonotype was counted many times. This sequence joins TRBV28 and TRBJ1-1; a possible D gene is TRBD1 (5 bases). V lost 6 bases and J 1 base, leaving 12 bases between the germline ends. Germline assignment: CDR1 MDHEN and CDR2 SYDVKM. CDR3 length: 14 amino acids. The CDR3 bases are TGTGCCAGCAGGTCCTCGGGACGGAACACTGAAGCTTTCTTT. Its translation is CASRSSGRNTEAFF.

This clonotype showed up many times. The V and J genes are TRBV6-1 and TRBJ2-7, with 8 bases identical to TRBD2. Looked up from germline, CDR1 is MNHNS and CDR2 is SASEGT. Unmatched junction bases numbered 10, after V lost 2 bases and J lost 7 bases. CDR3 length: 15 amino acids. The CDR3 loop is CASSEPTSGGTEQYF. The CDR3 DNA sequence: TGTGCCAGCAGTGAACCTACTAGCGGAGGGACGGAGCAGTACTTC.

The rearrangement uses TRBV4-2 and TRBJ2-2, with D hard to call. Germline loops: CDR1 LGHNA, CDR2 YNFKEQ. V gave up 0 bases and J gave up 0 bases, with 8 bases separating them. The CDR3 length is 16 residues. Here the CDR3 reads CASSQDRATNTGELFF. The CDR3 DNA reads TGTGCCAGCAGCCAAGATCGAGCGACGAACACCGGGGAGCTGTTTTTT.

This clonotype was picked up many times. The J gene is TRBJ2-1, the V gene TRBV5-1; D is unclear. V was cut by 0 bases and J by 3 bases, with 10 bases left in between. This CDR3 has 15 residues. The germline V gene has CDR1 SGHRS and CDR2 YFSETQ. CDR3 DNA: TGCGCCAGCAGCTTGGTGGCAGGCGGCTACAATGAGCAGTTCTTC. Its protein product is CASSLVAGGYNEQFF.

The J gene is TRBJ2-2, the V gene TRBV28; TRBD2 might be the D (6 bases). The CDR3 has 15 residues. V lost 6 bases and J 1 base, leaving 12 bases between the germline ends. Germline CDR1 reads MDHEN; CDR2 reads SYDVKM. The CDR3 protein is CASSVLGGNTGELFF. The CDR3 DNA reads TGTGCCAGCAGCGTTTTGGGGGGGAACACCGGGGAGCTGTTTTTT. Full variable domain (rest looked up from reference TRBV28 and TRBJ2-2): DVKVTQSSRYLVKRTGEKVFLECVQDMDHENMFWYRQDPGLGLRLIYFSYDVKMKEKGDIPEGYSVSREKKERFSLILESASTNQTSMYLCASSVLGGNTGELFFGEGSRLTVL.

This clonotype has at least ten counts. The rearrangement uses TRBV7-3 and TRBJ2-3; tentative D call: TRBD2 (5 bases). The CDR3 runs 15 residues. Germline values: CDR1 SGHTA, CDR2 FQGTGA. V lost 4 bases and J lost 5, with 16 bases in between. The CDR3 DNA reads as TGTGCCAGCAGCTCCCCGACGGGTGAGGGAGATACGCAGTATTTT. Amino acid sequence: CASSSPTGEGDTQYF. Drawing the rest from reference TRBV7-3 and TRBJ2-3, the complete variable domain is GAGVSQTPSNKVTEKGKYVELRCDPISGHTALYWYRQSLGQGPEFLIYFQGTGAADDSGLPNDRFFAVRPEGSVSTLKIQRTERGDSAVYLCASSSPTGEGDTQYFGPGTRLTVL.

Concerning this clonotype: A read error may explain this, as a much larger clone is one base away. This chain links TRBV30 with TRBJ2-1; 8 positions match TRBD1. Unmatched junction bases numbered 11, after V lost 2 bases and J lost 8 bases. CDR1 and CDR2 from the germline V gene are GTSNPN and SVGIG (reference sequence). CDR3 length equals 15 residues. CDR3 amino acids: CAWSLNRGEYDEQFF. The CDR3 DNA reads TGTGCCTGGAGTCTGAACAGGGGGGAGTACGATGAGCAGTTCTTC.

This chain joins TRBV5-1 and TRBJ2-4; 9 bases align to TRBD2. V lost 4 bases to trimming and J lost 6 bases; unmatched junction nucleotides: 8. Germline V gives CDR1 SGHRS, CDR2 YFSETQ. The length of the CDR3 is 15 residues. CDR3 in DNA: TGCGCCAGCAGCCAAGATAGCGGGAGAGGAAACATTCAGTACTTC. Translated: CASSQDSGRGNIQYF. The full variable domain, in which reference TRBV5-1 and TRBJ2-4 provide the parts outside the CDR3, is KAGVTQTPRYLIKTRGQQVTLSCSPISGHRSVSWYQQTPGQGLQFLFEYFSETQRNKGNFPGRFSGRQFSNSRSEMNVSTLELGDSALYLCASSQDSGRGNIQYFGAGTRLSVL.

On this clonotype: A read error may account for a junction end that differs from germline. J is TRBJ1-1 and V is TRBV29-1, with no clear D. Germline CDR1 SQVTM, CDR2 ANQGSEA. The CDR3 is made up of 14 amino acids. The CDR3 DNA reads as TGCAGCGCTGGGCCCAACGCGGGGAACACTGAAGCTTTCTTC. This encodes CSAGPNAGNTEAFF.

This clonotype occurred many times. The chain combines TRBV10-1 with TRBJ2-1, with 9 bases identical to TRBD2. The germline gives CDR1 WNHNN, CDR2 SYGVQD (reference sequence). The CDR3 contains 18 residues. After removal of 0 bases from V and 2 bases from J, the junction contained 8 bases not matched to a gene. CDR3 nucleotides: TGCGCCAGCAGTGAGTCAGCATTTAGCGGGAGAACCTACAATGAGCAGTTCTTC. Residues: CASSESAFSGRTYNEQFF.

This clonotype was found many times. The gene calls are TRBV20-1 and TRBJ2-3; the D is unclear. Germline-derived CDR1 and CDR2 are DFQATT and SNEGSKA (reference sequence). CDR3 length: 12 residues. V shed 3 bases and J shed 7 bases, with 11 bases lying between them. The CDR3 sequence is CSASGSGNTQYF. As DNA, the CDR3 is TGCAGTGCTAGTGGATCTGGAAATACGCAGTATTTT.

The chain carries TRBV29-1 and TRBJ2-7, with D tentatively TRBD2 (6 bases). V shed 6 bases and J shed 5 bases, with 14 bases lying between them. CDR1 and CDR2 (germline): SQVTM, ANQGSEA. The CDR3 is made up of 12 amino acids. The CDR3 protein is CSVGRSRDEQYF. For the CDR3, the DNA is TGCAGCGTGGGGAGGAGTAGGGACGAGCAGTACTTC.

On this clonotype itself: The junction does not match germline at one end; this may be a read error. V usage is TRBV29-1 and J usage is TRBJ1-1; D call uncertain. CDR1 is SQVTM, CDR2 ANQGSEA, per germline. The CDR3 totals 14 residues. CDR3 loop: CSVTPEEPNAEAFF. CDR3 nucleotide sequence: TGCAGCGTGACCCCGGAAGAGCCGAACGCTGAAGCTTTCTTT.

This clonotype was counted many times. This rearrangement joins TRBV19 to TRBJ2-7, with a possible D match to TRBD2 (6 bases). From germline, CDR1 is LNHDA and CDR2 SQIVND (reference sequence). V was trimmed by 5 bases and J by 3 bases, leaving 11 bases between them. The CDR3 is 13 residues long. This chain's CDR3 is CASSFTSNYEQYF. For the CDR3, the DNA is TGTGCCAGTAGTTTTACTAGCAACTACGAGCAGTACTTC. Combining the CDR3 with reference TRBV19 and TRBJ2-7 gives the whole variable domain DGGITQSPKYLFRKEGQNVTLSCEQNLNHDAMYWYRQDPGQGLRLIYYSQIVNDFQKGDIAEGYSVSREKKESFPLTVTSAQKNPTAFYLCASSFTSNYEQYFGPGTRLTVT.

This clonotype was counted many times. The V gene is TRBV11-2, the J gene TRBJ1-1; no clear D gene. The CDR3 consists of 16 residues. V was trimmed by 3 bases and J by 1 base, leaving 15 bases between them. The germline gives CDR1 SGHAT, CDR2 FQNNGV. The CDR3 coding sequence is TGTGCCAGCAGCTTCCCCACCACGGAGCCGAACACTGAAGCTTTCTTT. Its translation: CASSFPTTEPNTEAFF. The entire variable domain, with the rest obtained from reference TRBV11-2 and TRBJ1-1, is as follows: EAGVAQSPRYKIIEKRQSVAFWCNPISGHATLYWYQQILGQGPKLLIQFQNNGVVDDSQLPKDRFSAERLKGVDSTLKIQPAKLEDSAVYLCASSFPTTEPNTEAFFGQGTRLTVV.

This clonotype was observed a handful of times. This chain connects TRBV9 to TRBJ2-1; TRBD2 matches at 11 bases. Germline lookup yields CDR1 SGDLS and CDR2 YYNGEE. The CDR3 consists of 16 residues. The V and J ends lost 0 bases and 10 bases, in that order; junction bases with no gene match: 9. The CDR3 reads CASSVASGRMGSEQFF. DNA for the CDR3: TGTGCCAGCAGCGTAGCTAGCGGGAGGATGGGGAGCGAGCAGTTCTTC.